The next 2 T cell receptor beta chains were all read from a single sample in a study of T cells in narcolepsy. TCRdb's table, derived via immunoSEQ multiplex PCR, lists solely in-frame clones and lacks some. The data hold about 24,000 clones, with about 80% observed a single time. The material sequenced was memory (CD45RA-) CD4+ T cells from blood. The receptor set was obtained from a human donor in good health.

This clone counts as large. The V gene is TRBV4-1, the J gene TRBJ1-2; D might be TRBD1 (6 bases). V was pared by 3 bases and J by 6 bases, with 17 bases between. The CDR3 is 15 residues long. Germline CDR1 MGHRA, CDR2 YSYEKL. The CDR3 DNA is TGCGCCAGCAGCCACGCAAAGGGGGTGCTCGATGGCTACACCTTC. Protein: CASSHAKGVLDGYTF.

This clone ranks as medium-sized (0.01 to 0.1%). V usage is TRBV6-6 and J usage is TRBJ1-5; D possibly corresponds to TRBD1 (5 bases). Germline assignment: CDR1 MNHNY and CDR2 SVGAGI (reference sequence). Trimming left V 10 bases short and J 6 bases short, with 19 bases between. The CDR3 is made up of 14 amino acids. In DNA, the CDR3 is TGTGCCACAGTCAGGGAGGGACCCAGTCAGCCCCAGCATTTT. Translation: CATVREGPSQPQHF.